A single sample is the source of the 5 T cell receptor beta chains below, sequenced in a study of T cells in women clearing cervical HPV infection. The table came from immunoSEQ multiplex PCR; TCRdb's copy has only in-frame clones and leaves some out. The sample's table shows tens of thousands of clones. Material for sequencing was blood buffy coat. The receptors shown here come from a woman aged 18 to 75 with a cervical HPV16 infection that either progressed to CIN3+ or cleared (not recorded which).

Points on this clone: The CDR3 end lies 3 residues beyond the end of the read and is filled in from the germline J gene. The chain joins TRBV6-1 to TRBJ1-2; D is unresolved. This CDR3 spans 14 amino acids. Germline V gives CDR1 MNHNS, CDR2 SASEGT. The CDR3 region is CASSEMLNTDTYTF. The CDR3 DNA, read in part, is TGTGCCAGCAGTGAAATGCTGAACACAGATACC.

With regard to this clone: With the read ending 3 residues before the CDR3 end, the germline J gene is used to fill in that end. The chain is built from TRBV7-8 and TRBJ2-7; 7 bases are shared with TRBD1. Trimming at V came to 5 bases and at J to 0 bases, leaving 4 bases not matched to a gene. The CDR3 runs to 14 residues. The V gene's germline CDR1 is SGHVS and CDR2 FQNEAQ. The CDR3 DNA, read in part, is TGTGCCAGCAGCCTCCGGGACAGCTCCTACGAG. Protein sequence: CASSLRDSSYE. The entire CDR3 protein reads CASSLRDSSYEQYF.

Concerning this clone itself: The missing CDR3 end, 3 residues past where the read stops, is filled in from the germline J gene. The sample holds other DNA sequences that translate to the same CDR3. This chain connects TRBV7-9 to TRBJ1-3, with TRBD1 matching over 7 bases. V shed 5 bases and J 4 bases; nucleotides not matched to a gene: 8. CDR3 length equals 15 residues. Germline CDR1 SEHNR, CDR2 FQNEAQ (reference sequence). CDR3 loop: CASSRGQLAGNTIYF. The CDR3 bases that were read are TGTGCCAGCAGCCGGGGACAGTTAGCCGGAAACACC. The full variable domain, with the rest looked up from reference TRBV7-9 and TRBJ1-3, is DTGVSQNPRHKITKRGQNVTFRCDPISEHNRLYWYRQTLGQGPEFLTYFQNEAQLEKSRLLSDRFSAERPKGSFSTLEIQRTEQGDSAMYLCASSRGQLAGNTIYFGEGSWLTVV.

The covered CDR3 bases are TGTGCCAGCAGCCGGGGACAGAACTATGGC. This encodes CASSRGQNYG. The full CDR3 reads CASSRGQNYGYTF. The V gene is TRBV7-9, the J gene TRBJ1-2, with 7 bases lining up with TRBD1. The sequence runs out 3 residues before the end of the CDR3; the remainder is reconstructed from the germline J gene. CDR1 SEHNR and CDR2 FQNEAQ come from the germline V gene (reference sequence). With 5 bases clipped from V and 2 bases from J, the junction kept 2 bases outside the gene matches. This CDR3 is built from 13 residues.

On this clone: Read coverage stops 3 residues before the CDR3 terminus; the germline J gene supplies the remainder. The V and J genes are TRBV5-1 and TRBJ1-1, with D unclear. The germline gives CDR1 SGHRS, CDR2 YFSETQ. The V gene lost 0 bases and the J gene lost 2 bases, with 5 bases spanning the gap. The CDR3 runs to 13 residues. The CDR3 here is CASSLVVNTEAFF. Partial CDR3 DNA: TGCGCCAGCAGCTTGGTTGTAAACACTGAA.